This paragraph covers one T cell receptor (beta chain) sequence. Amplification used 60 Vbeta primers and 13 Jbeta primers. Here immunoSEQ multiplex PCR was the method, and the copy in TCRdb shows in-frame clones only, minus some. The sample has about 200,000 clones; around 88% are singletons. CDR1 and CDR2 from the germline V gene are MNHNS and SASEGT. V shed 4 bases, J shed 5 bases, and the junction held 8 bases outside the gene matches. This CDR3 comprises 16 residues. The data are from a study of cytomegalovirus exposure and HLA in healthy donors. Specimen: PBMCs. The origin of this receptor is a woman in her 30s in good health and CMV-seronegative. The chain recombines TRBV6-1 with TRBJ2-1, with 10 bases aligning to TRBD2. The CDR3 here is CASSVVWTSGDNEQFF. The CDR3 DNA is TGTGCCAGCAGTGTAGTCTGGACTAGCGGTGACAATGAGCAGTTCTTC.